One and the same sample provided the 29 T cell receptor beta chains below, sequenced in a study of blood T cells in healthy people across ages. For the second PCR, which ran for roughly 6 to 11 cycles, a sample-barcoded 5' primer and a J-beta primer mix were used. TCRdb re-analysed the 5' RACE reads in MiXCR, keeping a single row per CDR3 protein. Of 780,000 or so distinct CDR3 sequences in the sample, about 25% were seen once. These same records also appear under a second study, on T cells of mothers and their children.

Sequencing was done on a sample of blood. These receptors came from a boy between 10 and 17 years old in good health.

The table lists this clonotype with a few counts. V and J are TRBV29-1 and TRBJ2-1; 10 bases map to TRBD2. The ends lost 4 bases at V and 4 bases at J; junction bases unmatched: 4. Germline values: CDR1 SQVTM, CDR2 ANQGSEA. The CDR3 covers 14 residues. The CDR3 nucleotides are TGCAGCGTTGTAGCGGGAGGAGATTACAATGAGCAGTTCTTC. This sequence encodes CSVVAGGDYNEQFF.

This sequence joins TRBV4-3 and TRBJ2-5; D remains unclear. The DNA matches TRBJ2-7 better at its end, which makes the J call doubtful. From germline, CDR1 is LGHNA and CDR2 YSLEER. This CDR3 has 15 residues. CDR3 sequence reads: CASSQALGLSYEQYF. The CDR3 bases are TGCGCCAGCAGCCAAGCTCTCGGCCTCTCCTACGAGCAGTACTTC.

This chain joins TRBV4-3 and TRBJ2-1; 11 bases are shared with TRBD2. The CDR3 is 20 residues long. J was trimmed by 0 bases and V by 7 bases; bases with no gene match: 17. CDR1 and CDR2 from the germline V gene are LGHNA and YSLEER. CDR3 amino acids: CASTWARTSGFRSSYNEQFF. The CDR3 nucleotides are TGCGCCAGCACTTGGGCTCGGACTAGCGGGTTCCGGAGCTCCTACAATGAGCAGTTCTTC.

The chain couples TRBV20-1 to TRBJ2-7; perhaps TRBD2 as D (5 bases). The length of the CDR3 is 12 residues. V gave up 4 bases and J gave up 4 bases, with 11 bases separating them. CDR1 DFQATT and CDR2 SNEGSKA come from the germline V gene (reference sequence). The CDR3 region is CSAIRTQYEQYF. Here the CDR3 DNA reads TGCAGTGCTATTAGGACTCAATACGAGCAGTACTTC.

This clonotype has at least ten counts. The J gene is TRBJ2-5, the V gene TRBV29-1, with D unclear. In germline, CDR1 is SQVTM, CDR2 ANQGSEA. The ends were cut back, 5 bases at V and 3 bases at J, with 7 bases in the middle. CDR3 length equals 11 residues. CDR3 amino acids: CSVLRKETQYF. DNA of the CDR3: TGCAGCGTTTTACGGAAAGAGACCCAGTACTTC.

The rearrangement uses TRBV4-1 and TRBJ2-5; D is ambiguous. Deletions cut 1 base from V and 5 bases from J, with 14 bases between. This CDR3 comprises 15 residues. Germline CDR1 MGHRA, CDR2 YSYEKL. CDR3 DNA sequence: TGCGCCAGCAGCCAAGCCGTCGGGTCCGCGGAGACCCAGTACTTC. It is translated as CASSQAVGSAETQYF.

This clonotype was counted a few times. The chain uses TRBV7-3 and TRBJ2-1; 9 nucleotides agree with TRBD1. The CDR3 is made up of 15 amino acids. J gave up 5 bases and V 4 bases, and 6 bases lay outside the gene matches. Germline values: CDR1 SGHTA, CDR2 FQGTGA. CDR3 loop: CASSWYRGQDNEQFF. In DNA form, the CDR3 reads TGTGCCAGCAGCTGGTACAGGGGGCAGGACAATGAGCAGTTCTTC. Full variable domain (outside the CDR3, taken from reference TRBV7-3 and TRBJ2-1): GAGVSQTPSNKVTEKGKYVELRCDPISGHTALYWYRQSLGQGPEFLIYFQGTGAADDSGLPNDRFFAVRPEGSVSTLKIQRTERGDSAVYLCASSWYRGQDNEQFFGPGTRLTVL.

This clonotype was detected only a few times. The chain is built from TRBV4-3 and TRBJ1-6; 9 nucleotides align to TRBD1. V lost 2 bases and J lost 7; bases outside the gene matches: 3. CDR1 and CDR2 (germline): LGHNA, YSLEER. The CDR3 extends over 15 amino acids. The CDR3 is CASSQMGQGNSPLHF. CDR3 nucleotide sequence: TGCGCCAGCAGCCAAATGGGACAGGGAAATTCACCCCTCCACTTT.

DNA of the CDR3: TGCGCCAGCAGCCAAGAAGGGGACAGGGCTTACAATGAGCAGTTCTTC. Its protein is CASSQEGDRAYNEQFF. This rearrangement joins TRBV4-3 to TRBJ2-1, with 9 bases lining up with TRBD1. The CDR3 contains 16 residues. After removal of 0 bases from V and 4 bases from J, the junction contained 4 bases not matched to a gene. Germline V gives CDR1 LGHNA, CDR2 YSLEER.

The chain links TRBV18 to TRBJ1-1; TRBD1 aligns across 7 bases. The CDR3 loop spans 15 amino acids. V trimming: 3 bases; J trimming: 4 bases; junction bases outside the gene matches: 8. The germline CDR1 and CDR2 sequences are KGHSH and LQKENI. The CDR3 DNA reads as TGTGCCAGCTCACCGGAGACAGGGCGGGCCACTGAAGCTTTCTTT. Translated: CASSPETGRATEAFF. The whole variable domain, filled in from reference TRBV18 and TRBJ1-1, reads NAGVMQNPRHLVRRRGQEARLRCSPMKGHSHVYWYRQLPEEGLKFMVYLQKENIIDESGMPKERFSAEFPKEGPSILRIQQVVRGDSAAYFCASSPETGRATEAFFGQGTRLTVV.

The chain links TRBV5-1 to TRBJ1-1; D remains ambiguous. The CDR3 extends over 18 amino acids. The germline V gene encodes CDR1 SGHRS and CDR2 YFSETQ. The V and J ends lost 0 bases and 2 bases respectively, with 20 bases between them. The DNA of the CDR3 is TGCGCCAGCAGCTTGGTCCAGCGCGGTCAAATTAGAAACACTGAAGCTTTCTTT. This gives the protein CASSLVQRGQIRNTEAFF.

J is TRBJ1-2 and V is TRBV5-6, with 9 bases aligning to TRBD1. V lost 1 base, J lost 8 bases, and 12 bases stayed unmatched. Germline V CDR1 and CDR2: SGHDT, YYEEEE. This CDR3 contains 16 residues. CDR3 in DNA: TGTGCCAGCAGCTTGTCTGGACAGGGGCTCAGTTGGGGCTACACCTTC. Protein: CASSLSGQGLSWGYTF.

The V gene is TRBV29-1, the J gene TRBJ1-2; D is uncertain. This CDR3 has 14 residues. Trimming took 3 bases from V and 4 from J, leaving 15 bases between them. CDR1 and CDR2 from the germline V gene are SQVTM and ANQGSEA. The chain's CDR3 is CSVDVADNLYGYTF. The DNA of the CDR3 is TGCAGCGTTGACGTGGCTGACAACCTCTATGGCTACACCTTC.

The CDR3 DNA sequence: TGCGCCAGCAGCCAAGATATGACAGGGGGGTACAATGAGCAGTTCTTC. It encodes CASSQDMTGGYNEQFF. The J gene is TRBJ2-1, the V gene TRBV4-3, with 9 bases that match TRBD1. Germline lookup yields CDR1 LGHNA and CDR2 YSLEER. The CDR3 has 16 amino acids. V was clipped by 0 bases and J by 4 bases; unmatched bases: 4.

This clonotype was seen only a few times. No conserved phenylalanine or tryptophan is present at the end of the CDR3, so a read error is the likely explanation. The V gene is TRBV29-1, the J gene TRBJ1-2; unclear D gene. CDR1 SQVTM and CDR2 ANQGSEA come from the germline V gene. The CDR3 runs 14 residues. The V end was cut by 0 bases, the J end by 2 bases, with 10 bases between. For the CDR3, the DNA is TGCAGCGTTGAAGATCAGGCAGTCAACTATGGCTACACCCTC. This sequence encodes CSVEDQAVNYGYTL.

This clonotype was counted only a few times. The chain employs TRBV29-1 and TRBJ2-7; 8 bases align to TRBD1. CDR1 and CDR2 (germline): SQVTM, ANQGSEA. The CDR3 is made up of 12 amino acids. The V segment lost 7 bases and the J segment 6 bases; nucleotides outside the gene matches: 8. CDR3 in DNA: TGCAGCGCGGACAGGGACCGCCTCGAGCAGTACTTC. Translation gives CSADRDRLEQYF.

CDR3 DNA sequence: TGTGCCAGCAGTGAAGTGGCTAGTGGTTCCTACAATGAGCAGTTCTTC. Translation gives CASSEVASGSYNEQFF. The rearrangement links TRBV2 to TRBJ2-1; D uncertain. Per germline, CDR1 SNHLY and CDR2 FYNNEI. The CDR3 has 16 residues. V lost 1 base and J lost 1, with 11 bases in between.

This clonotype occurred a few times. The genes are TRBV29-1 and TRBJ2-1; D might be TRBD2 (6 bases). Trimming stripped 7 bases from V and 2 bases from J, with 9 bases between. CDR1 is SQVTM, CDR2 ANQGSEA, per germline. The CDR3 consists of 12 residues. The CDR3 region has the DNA TGCAGCGGGGGGGAAACCTACAATGAGCAGTTCTTC. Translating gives CSGGETYNEQFF.

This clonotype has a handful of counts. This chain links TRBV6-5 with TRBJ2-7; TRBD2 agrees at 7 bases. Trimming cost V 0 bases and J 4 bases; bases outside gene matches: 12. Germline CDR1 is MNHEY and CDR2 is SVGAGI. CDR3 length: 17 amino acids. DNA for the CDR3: TGTGCCAGCAGTTACTCGATGGTTGTAAGGGGAGGGTACGAGCAGTACTTC. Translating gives CASSYSMVVRGGYEQYF.

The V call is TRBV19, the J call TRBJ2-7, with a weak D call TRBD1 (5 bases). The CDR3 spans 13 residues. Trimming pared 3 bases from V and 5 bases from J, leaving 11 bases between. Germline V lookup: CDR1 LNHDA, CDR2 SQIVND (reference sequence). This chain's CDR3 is CASSIAWGHEQYF. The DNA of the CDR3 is TGTGCCAGTAGTATCGCGTGGGGCCACGAGCAGTACTTC.

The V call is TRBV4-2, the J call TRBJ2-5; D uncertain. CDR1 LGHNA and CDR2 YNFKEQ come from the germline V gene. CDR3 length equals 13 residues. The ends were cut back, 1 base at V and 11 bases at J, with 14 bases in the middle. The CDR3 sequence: CASSQGQLAAQYF. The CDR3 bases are TGTGCCAGCAGCCAAGGTCAACTCGCGGCGCAGTACTTC.

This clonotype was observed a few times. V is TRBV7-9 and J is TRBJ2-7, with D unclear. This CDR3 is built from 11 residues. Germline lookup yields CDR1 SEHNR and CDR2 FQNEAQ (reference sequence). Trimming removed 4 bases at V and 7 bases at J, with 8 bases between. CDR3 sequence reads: CASSYTLEQYF. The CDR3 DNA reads TGTGCCAGCAGCTATACCTTAGAGCAGTACTTC.

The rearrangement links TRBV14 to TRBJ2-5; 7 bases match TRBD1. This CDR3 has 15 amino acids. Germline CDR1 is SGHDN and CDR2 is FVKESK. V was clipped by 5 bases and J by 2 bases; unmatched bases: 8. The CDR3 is CASSTRGRKQETQYF. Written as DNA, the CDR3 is TGTGCCAGCAGCACAAGGGGGCGGAAACAAGAGACCCAGTACTTC.

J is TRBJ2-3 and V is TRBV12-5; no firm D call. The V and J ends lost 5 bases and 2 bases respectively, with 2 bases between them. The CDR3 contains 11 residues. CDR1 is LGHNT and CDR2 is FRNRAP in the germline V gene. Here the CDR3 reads CASGTTDTQYF. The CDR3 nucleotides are TGTGCTAGTGGTACCACAGATACGCAGTATTTT.

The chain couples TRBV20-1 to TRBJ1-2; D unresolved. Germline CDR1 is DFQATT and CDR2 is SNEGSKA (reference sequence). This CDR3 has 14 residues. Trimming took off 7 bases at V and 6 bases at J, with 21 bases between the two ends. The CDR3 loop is CSGYGGSRVDGYTF. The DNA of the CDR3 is TGCAGTGGTTATGGCGGATCTCGGGTGGATGGCTACACCTTC.

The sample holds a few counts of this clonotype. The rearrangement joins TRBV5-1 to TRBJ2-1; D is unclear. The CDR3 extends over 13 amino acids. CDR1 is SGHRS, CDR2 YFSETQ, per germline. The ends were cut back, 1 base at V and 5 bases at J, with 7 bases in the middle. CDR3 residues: CASSLLRDNEQFF. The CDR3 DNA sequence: TGCGCCAGCAGCTTGCTTAGGGACAATGAGCAGTTCTTC.

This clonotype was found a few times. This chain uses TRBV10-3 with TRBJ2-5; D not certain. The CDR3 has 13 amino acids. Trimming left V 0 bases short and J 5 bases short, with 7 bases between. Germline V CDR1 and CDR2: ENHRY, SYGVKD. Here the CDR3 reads CAISESFLETQYF. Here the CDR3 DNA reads TGTGCCATCAGTGAGTCGTTTTTGGAGACCCAGTACTTC.

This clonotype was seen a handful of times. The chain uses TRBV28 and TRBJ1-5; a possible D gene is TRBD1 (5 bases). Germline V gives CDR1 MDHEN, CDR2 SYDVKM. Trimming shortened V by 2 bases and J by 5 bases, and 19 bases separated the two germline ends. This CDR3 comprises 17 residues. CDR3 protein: CASSLGSRGDYYQPQHF. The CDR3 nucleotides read TGTGCCAGCAGTTTAGGGTCTCGGGGGGACTATTATCAGCCCCAGCATTTT. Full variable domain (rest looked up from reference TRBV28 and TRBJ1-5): DVKVTQSSRYLVKRTGEKVFLECVQDMDHENMFWYRQDPGLGLRLIYFSYDVKMKEKGDIPEGYSVSREKKERFSLILESASTNQTSMYLCASSLGSRGDYYQPQHFGDGTRLSIL.

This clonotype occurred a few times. DNA of the CDR3: TGTGCCAGCAGCGTAGATACAGGGGGAAACACCATATATTTT. Translated, it gives CASSVDTGGNTIYF. V usage is TRBV9 and J usage is TRBJ1-3; a weak D match, TRBD1 (6 bases). CDR3 length: 14 residues. The ends were cut back, 0 bases at V and 4 bases at J, with 8 bases in the middle. Germline CDR1 reads SGDLS; CDR2 reads YYNGEE.